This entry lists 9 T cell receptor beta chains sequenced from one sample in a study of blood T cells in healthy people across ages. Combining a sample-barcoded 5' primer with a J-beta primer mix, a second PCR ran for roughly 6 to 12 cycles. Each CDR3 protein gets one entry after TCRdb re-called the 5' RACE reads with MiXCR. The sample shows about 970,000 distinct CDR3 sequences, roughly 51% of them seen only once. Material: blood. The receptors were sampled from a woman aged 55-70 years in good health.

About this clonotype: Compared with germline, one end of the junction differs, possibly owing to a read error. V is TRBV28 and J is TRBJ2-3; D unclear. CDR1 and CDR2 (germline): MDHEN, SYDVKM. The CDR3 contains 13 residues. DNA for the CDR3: TGTGCAAGCAGATCTCCGGGCTCAGATACGCAGTATTTT. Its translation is CASRSPGSDTQYF. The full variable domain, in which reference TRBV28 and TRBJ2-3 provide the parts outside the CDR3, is DVKVTQSSRYLVKRTGEKVFLECVQDMDHENMFWYRQDPGLGLRLIYFSYDVKMKEKGDIPEGYSVSREKKERFSLILESASTNQTSMYLCASRSPGSDTQYFGPGTRLTVL.

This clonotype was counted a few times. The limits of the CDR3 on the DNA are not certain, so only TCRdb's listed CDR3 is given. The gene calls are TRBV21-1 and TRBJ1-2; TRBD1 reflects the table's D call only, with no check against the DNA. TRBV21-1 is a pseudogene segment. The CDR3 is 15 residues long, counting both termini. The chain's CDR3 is CASSKVGQGAHGYTF.

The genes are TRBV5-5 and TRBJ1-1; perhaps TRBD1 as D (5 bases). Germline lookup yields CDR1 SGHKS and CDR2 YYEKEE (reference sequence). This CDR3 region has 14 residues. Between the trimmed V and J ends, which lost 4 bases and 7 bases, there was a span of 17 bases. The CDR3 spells CASSPQNRDREAFF. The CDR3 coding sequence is TGTGCCAGCAGCCCTCAGAACCGGGACCGTGAAGCTTTCTTT.

The CDR3 loop is CASSGARQSEQYF. In DNA form, the CDR3 reads TGTGCCAGCAGTGGGGCCAGACAGTCCGAGCAGTACTTC. This chain connects TRBV2 to TRBJ2-7; D might be TRBD1 (5 bases). CDR1 SNHLY and CDR2 FYNNEI come from the germline V gene. The CDR3 loop spans 13 amino acids. V was shortened by 4 bases and J by 6 bases, with 13 bases between the two germline ends.

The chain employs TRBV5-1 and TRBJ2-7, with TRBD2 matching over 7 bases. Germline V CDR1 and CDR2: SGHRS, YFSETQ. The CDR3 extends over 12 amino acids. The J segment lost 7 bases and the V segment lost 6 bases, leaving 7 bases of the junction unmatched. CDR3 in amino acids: CASTKTGGEQYF. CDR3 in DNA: TGCGCCAGCACCAAAACCGGGGGGGAGCAGTACTTC. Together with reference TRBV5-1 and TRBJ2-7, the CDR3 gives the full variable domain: KAGVTQTPRYLIKTRGQQVTLSCSPISGHRSVSWYQQTPGQGLQFLFEYFSETQRNKGNFPGRFSGRQFSNSRSEMNVSTLELGDSALYLCASTKTGGEQYFGPGTRLTVT.

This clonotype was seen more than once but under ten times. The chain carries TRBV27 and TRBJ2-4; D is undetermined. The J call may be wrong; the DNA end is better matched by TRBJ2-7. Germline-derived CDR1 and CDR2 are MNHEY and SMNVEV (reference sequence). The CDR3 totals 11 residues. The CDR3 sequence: CASRSFYEQYF. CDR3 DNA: TGTGCCAGCAGATCCTTCTACGAGCAGTACTTC.

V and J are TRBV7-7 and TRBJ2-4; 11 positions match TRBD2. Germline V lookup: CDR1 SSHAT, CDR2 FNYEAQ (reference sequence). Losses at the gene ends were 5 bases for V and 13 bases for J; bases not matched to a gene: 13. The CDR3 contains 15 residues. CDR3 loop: CASSRGLADYNEQYF. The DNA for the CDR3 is TGTGCCAGCAGCAGGGGACTAGCGGACTACAATGAGCAGTACTTC. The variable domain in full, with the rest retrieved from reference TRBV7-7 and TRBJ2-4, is GAGVSQSPRYKVTKRGQDVTLRCDPISSHATLYWYQQALGQGPEFLTYFNYEAQPDKSGLPSDRFSAERPEGSISTLTIQRTEQRDSAMYRCASSRGLADYNEQYFGAGTRLSVL.

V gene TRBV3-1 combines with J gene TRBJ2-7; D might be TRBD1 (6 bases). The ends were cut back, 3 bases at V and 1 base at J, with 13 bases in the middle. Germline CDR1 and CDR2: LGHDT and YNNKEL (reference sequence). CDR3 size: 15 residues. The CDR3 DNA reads TGTGCCAGCAGCCAGACTGGCAGGGGTTCCTACGAGCAGTACTTC. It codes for CASSQTGRGSYEQYF.

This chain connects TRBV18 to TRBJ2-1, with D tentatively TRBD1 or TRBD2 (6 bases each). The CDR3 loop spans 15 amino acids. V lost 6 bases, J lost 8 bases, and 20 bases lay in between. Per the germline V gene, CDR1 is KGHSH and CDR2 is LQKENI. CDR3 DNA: TGTGCCAGCTCGCGTCGGGACATCGGGGGCGATGAGCAGTTCTTC. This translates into CASSRRDIGGDEQFF.